This T cell receptor beta chain comes out of a study of CD8+CD57+ T cells in acquired aplastic anemia. At the level of the study: The average for DNA from sorted CD4+ and CD8+ cells was roughly 3 ug.

On this clonotype itself: Its antigen is undetermined.

Study results and caveats: Approximately 28 CD8+ CDR3 sequences were shared between patients and controls.

Patients sequenced had flow cytometry evidence of CD8+CD57+ cell expansion. CDR3 length equals 14 residues. Trimming cost V 1 base and J 2 bases, with 9 bases left between them. In germline, CDR1 is SGHVS, CDR2 FQNEAQ. Genomic DNA constituted the template upon which TCR beta VDJ and CDR3 profiling was performed. TCRdb used MiXCR to reprocess the reads, holding one entry per CDR3 protein. This sample has roughly 170,000 distinct CDR3 sequences; about 44% occur once, and the top ten carry roughly 13%. This TCR derives from a human donor with aplastic anemia. The sequencing sample was made of sorted CD4+, CD8+, or CD8+CD57+ T cells (not recorded which) from PBMCs. The genes are TRBV7-8 and TRBJ2-7; D remains ambiguous. CDR3 DNA: TGTGCCAGCAGCTTAGACGCCGGCACCTACGAGCAGTACTTC. The encoded protein is CASSLDAGTYEQYF.